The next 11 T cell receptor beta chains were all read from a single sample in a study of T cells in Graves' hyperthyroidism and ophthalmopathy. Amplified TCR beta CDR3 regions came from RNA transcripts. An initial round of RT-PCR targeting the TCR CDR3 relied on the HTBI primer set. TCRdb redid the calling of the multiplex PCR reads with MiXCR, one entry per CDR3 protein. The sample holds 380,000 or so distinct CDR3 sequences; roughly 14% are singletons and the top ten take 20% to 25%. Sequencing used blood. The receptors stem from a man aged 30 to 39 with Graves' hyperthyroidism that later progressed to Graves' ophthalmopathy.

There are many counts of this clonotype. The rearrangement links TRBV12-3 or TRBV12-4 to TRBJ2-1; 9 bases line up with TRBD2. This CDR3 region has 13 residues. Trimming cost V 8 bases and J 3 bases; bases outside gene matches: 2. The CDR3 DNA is TGTGCCAGCTGGCGGGGGGGCTACAATGAGCAGTTCTTC. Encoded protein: CASWRGGYNEQFF.

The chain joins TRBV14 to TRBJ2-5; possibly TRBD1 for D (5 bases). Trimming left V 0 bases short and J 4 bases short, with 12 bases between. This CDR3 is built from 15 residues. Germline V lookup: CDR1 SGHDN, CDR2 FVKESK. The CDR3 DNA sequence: TGTGCCAGCAGCCAAGATCTTTACAGGCGAGAGACCCAGTACTTC. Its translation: CASSQDLYRRETQYF.

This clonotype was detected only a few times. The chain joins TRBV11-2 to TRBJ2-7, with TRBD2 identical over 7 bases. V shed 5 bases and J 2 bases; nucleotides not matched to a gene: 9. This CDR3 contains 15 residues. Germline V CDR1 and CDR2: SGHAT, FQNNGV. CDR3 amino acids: CASSRVAGDTYEQYF. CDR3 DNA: TGTGCCAGCAGCCGAGTAGCGGGTGACACCTACGAGCAGTACTTC.

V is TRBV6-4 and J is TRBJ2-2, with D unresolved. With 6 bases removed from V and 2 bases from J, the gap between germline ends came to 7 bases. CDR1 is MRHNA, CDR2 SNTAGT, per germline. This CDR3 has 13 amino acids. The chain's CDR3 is CASSAENTGELFF. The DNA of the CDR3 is TGTGCCAGCAGCGCGGAAAACACCGGGGAGCTGTTTTTT.

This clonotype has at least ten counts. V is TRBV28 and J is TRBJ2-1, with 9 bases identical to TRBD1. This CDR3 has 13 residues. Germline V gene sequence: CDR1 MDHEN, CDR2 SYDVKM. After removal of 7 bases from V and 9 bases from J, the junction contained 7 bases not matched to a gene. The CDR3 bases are TGTGCCAGCACCCCACAGGGGGCCGGTGAGCAGTTCTTC. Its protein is CASTPQGAGEQFF. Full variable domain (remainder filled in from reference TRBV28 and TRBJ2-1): DVKVTQSSRYLVKRTGEKVFLECVQDMDHENMFWYRQDPGLGLRLIYFSYDVKMKEKGDIPEGYSVSREKKERFSLILESASTNQTSMYLCASTPQGAGEQFFGPGTRLTVL.

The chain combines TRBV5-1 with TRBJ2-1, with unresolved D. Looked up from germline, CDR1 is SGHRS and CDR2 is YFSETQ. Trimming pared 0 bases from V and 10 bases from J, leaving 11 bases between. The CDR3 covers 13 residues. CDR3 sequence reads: CASSLDPPREQFF. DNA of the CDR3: TGCGCCAGCAGCTTGGATCCCCCCCGGGAGCAGTTCTTC.

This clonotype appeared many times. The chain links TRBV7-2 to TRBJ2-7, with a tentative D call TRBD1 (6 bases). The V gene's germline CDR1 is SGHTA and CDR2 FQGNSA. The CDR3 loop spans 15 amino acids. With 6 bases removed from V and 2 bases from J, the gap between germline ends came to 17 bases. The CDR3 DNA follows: TGTGCCAGCAGATTAAAAGGGACAAGGGCCTACGAGCAGTACTTC. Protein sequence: CASRLKGTRAYEQYF.

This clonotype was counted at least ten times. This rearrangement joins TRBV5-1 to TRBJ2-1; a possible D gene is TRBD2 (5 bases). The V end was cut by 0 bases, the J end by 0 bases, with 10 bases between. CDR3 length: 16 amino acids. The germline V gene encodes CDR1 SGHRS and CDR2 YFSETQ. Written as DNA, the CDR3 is TGCGCCAGCAGCTTGGCCGGGGTTCACTCCTACAATGAGCAGTTCTTC. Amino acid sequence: CASSLAGVHSYNEQFF.

The CDR3: CASSSPDRTDTQYF. The DNA for the CDR3 is TGTGCCAGCAGCTCCCCGGACAGGACAGATACGCAGTATTTT. V usage is TRBV13 and J usage is TRBJ2-3; 7 bases are shared with TRBD1. J gave up 3 bases and V 4 bases, and 4 bases lay outside the gene matches. The CDR3 is made up of 14 amino acids. Germline assignment: CDR1 PRHDT and CDR2 FYEKMQ (reference sequence).

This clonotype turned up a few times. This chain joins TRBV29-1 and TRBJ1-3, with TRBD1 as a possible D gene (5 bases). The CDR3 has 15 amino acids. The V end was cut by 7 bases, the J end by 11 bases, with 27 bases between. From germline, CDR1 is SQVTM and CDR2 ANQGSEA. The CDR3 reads CSARTTGTEKAAIYF. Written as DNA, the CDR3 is TGCAGCGCGCGAACCACCGGGACGGAAAAAGCGGCCATATATTTT. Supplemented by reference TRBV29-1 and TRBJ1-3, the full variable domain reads SAVISQKPSRDICQRGTSLTIQCQVDSQVTMMFWYRQQPGQSLTLIATANQGSEATYESGFVIDKFPISRPNLTFSTLTVSNMSPEDSSIYLCSARTTGTEKAAIYFGEGSWLTVV.

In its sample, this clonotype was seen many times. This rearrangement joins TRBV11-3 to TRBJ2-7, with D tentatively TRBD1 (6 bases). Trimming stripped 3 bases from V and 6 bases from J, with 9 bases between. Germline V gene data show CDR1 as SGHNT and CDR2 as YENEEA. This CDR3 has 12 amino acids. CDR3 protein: CASSFRDTEQYF. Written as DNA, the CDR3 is TGTGCCAGCAGCTTCCGGGACACCGAGCAGTACTTC. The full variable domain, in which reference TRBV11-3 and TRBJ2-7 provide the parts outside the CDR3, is EAGVVQSPRYKIIEKKQPVAFWCNPISGHNTLYWYLQNLGQGPELLIRYENEEAVDDSQLPKDRFSAERLKGVDSTLKIQPAELGDSAVYLCASSFRDTEQYFGPGTRLTVT.